The clone carrying this T cell receptor (beta chain) was observed a single time. Symptom resolution, clearance, or two negative PCRs marked donors in Cohort 3 as recovered. This record comes from a study of blood T cell repertoires in COVID-19. As for the study in general: From T cells, B-cell-depleted T cells, or PBMCs came the material, which was cDNA or gDNA.

Study processing details: How many nucleated cells were present was estimated from reference gene primer amplification. TCRdb's copy holds only in-frame clones and misses some; the assay was immunoSEQ multiplex PCR. V and J calls and clone size are those listed in that table; D and trimming were worked out from the DNA. The sample records 300,000 to 450,000 clones, over 75% being singletons. With 4 bases clipped from V and 7 bases from J, the junction kept 8 bases outside the gene matches. Germline assignment: CDR1 SGHTA and CDR2 FQGNSA. The CDR3 has 14 amino acids. This chain joins TRBV7-2 and TRBJ1-2, with TRBD1 matching 8 bases. The source material was PBMCs or T cells enriched from blood (not recorded which). This sequence originates from a woman aged 25 to 39 who had recovered from COVID-19. CDR3 nucleotide sequence: TGTGCCAGCAGCTGGACAGGGACTAACCTTGGCTACACCTTC. It specifies CASSWTGTNLGYTF.